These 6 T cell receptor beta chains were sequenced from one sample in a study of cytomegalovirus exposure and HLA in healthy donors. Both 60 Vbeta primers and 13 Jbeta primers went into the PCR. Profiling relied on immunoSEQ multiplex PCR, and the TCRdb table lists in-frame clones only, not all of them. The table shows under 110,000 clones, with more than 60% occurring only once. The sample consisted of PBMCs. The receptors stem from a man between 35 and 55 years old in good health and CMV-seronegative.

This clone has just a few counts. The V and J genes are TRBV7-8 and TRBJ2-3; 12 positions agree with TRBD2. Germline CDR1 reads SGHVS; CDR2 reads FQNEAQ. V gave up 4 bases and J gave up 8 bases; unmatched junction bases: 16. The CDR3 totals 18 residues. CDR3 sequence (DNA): TGTGCCAGCAGCTCGTGCCGACTAGCGGGGGTAGGGCGGTGTACGCAGTATTTT. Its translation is CASSSCRLAGVGRCTQYF.

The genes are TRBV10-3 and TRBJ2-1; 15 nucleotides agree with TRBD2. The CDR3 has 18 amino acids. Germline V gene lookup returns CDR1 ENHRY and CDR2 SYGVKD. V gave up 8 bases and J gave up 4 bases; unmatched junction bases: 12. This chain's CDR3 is CAIQTSGTSGGSYNEQFF. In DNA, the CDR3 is TGTGCCATCCAGACGTCCGGGACTAGCGGGGGGTCGTACAATGAGCAGTTCTTC.

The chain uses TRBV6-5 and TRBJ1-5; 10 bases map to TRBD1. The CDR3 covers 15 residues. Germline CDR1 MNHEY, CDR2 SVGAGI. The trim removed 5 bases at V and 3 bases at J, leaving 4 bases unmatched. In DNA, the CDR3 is TGTGCCAGCAGTCGGGACAGGGGCTTCAATCAGCCCCAGCATTTT. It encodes CASSRDRGFNQPQHF.

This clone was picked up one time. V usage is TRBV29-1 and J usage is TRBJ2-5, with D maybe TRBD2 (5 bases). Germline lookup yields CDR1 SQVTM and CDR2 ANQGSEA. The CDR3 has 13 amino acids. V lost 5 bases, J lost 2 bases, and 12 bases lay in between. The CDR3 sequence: CSVKSSGQETQYF. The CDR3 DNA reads TGCAGCGTTAAGTCTTCGGGGCAAGAGACCCAGTACTTC.

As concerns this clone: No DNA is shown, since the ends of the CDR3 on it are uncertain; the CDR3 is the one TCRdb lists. CDR3: CASILDSSYNEQFF. The chain recombines TRBV6-1 with TRBJ2-1; the table names TRBD1, a call not compared with the DNA. The CDR3 is made up of 14 amino acids, end residues included. CDR1 and CDR2 from the germline V gene are MNHNS and SASEGT.

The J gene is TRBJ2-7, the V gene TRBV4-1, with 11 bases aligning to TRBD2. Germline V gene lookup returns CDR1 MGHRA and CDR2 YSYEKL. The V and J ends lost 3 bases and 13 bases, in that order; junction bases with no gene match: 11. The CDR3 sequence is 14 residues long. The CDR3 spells CASSHRQTSGTPYF. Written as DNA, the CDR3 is TGCGCCAGCAGCCACCGCCAGACTAGCGGGACCCCCTACTTC.